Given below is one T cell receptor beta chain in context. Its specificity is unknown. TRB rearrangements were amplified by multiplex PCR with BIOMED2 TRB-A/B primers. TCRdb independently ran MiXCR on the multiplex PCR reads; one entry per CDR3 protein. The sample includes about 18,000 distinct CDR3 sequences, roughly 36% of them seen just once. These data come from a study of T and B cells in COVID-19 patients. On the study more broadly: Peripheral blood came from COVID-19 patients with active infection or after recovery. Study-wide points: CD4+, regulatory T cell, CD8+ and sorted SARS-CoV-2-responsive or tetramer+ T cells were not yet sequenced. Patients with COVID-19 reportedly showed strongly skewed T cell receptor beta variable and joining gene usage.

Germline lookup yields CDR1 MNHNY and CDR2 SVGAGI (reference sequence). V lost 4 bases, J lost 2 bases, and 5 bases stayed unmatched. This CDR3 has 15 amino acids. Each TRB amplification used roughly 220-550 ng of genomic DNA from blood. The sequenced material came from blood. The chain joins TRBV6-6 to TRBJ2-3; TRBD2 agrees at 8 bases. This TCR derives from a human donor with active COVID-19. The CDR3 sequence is CASSLPGGTTDTQYF. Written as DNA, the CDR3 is TGTGCCAGCAGTTTGCCGGGGGGGACCACAGATACGCAGTATTTT.